Listed here are 23 T cell receptor beta chains from one sample, sequenced in a study of OX40 agonist ivuxolimab in advanced cancers. Library construction relied on the immunoSEQ multiplex PCR assay. TCRdb holds this immuneACCESS table with in-frame rearrangements only. Some clones are missing; in checked studies, unresolved V genes explain under half, and the rest has no known cause. The sample table holds 50,000 to 75,000 clones, of which 80% to 90% were seen once. The top ten constitute over 1% of the sample. This material consisted of CD4+ or CD8+ T cells sorted from blood, taken in a trial of the OX40 agonist ivuxolimab. The receptors here all came from an adult with an advanced solid tumor such as melanoma, head and neck, liver or kidney cancer.

The rearrangement links TRBV10-3 to TRBJ2-3; TRBD2 aligns across 13 bases. The CDR3 totals 16 residues. The germline V gene encodes CDR1 ENHRY and CDR2 SYGVKD. V trimming: 6 bases; J trimming: 0 bases; junction bases outside the gene matches: 3. The DNA for the CDR3 is TGTGCCATCAGACCGGGACTAGCGGGGAGCACAGATACGCAGTATTTT. Amino acids: CAIRPGLAGSTDTQYF.

V is TRBV6-5 and J is TRBJ2-5; 12 nucleotides agree with TRBD2. V lost 10 bases to trimming and J lost 7 bases; unmatched junction nucleotides: 7. CDR1 is MNHEY and CDR2 is SVGAGI in the germline V gene. The CDR3 length is 13 residues. CDR3 in amino acids: CATSTSGGGTQYF. The CDR3 DNA sequence: TGTGCCACCTCGACTAGCGGGGGTGGGACCCAGTACTTC.

The CDR3 loop reads CAISEGQGIFEQYF. In DNA, the CDR3 is TGTGCCATCAGTGAGGGACAGGGGATCTTCGAGCAGTACTTC. The chain carries TRBV10-3 and TRBJ2-7, with 9 bases that match TRBD1. V shed 2 bases and J 6 bases; nucleotides not matched to a gene: 5. Germline CDR1 ENHRY, CDR2 SYGVKD. CDR3 size: 14 residues.

V usage is TRBV27 and J usage is TRBJ2-3, with 9 nucleotides matching TRBD2. This CDR3 region has 15 residues. Germline CDR1 MNHEY, CDR2 SMNVEV (reference sequence). V dropped 8 bases and J dropped 6; count of bases not matched to a gene: 12. The DNA for the CDR3 is TGTGCCAGCGGGCGGGGGGGAGCAGCTTTTGATACGCAGTATTTT. It codes for CASGRGGAAFDTQYF.

This sequence joins TRBV9 and TRBJ2-1; 7 bases agree with TRBD2. Germline V gene lookup returns CDR1 SGDLS and CDR2 YYNGEE. The CDR3 loop spans 15 amino acids. Losses at the gene ends were 0 bases for V and 3 bases for J; bases not matched to a gene: 3. The CDR3 DNA follows: TGTGCCAGCAGCGTAGATCCTAGCGGCTACAATGAGCAGTTCTTC. This sequence encodes CASSVDPSGYNEQFF.

The J gene is TRBJ1-1, the V gene TRBV6-1; maybe TRBD1 (6 bases). Trimming removed 4 bases from V and 4 bases from J, with 10 bases in between. The germline gives CDR1 MNHNS, CDR2 SASEGT. The CDR3 contains 13 residues. The CDR3 spells CASSVRGITEAFF. CDR3 bases: TGTGCCAGCAGTGTAAGGGGGATCACTGAAGCTTTCTTT.

The CDR3 region has the DNA TGTGCCACCAGCAGATCGGGGGACCTCACAGATACGCAGTATTTT. Translated, it gives CATSRSGDLTDTQYF. The chain recombines TRBV15 with TRBJ2-3; D might be TRBD2 (6 bases). This CDR3 contains 15 residues. CDR1 and CDR2 from the germline V gene are LNHNV and YYDKDF (reference sequence). Trimming took off 2 bases at V and 2 bases at J, with 11 bases between the two ends.

The chain is built from TRBV7-9 and TRBJ2-1; D uncertain. Trimming cost V 5 bases and J 6 bases, with 14 bases left between them. Germline loops: CDR1 SEHNR, CDR2 FQNEAQ (reference sequence). This CDR3 is 14 amino acids long. CDR3 loop: CASSRGRSPNEQFF. As DNA, the CDR3 is TGTGCCAGCAGCCGCGGCCGCAGCCCCAATGAGCAGTTCTTC.

V gene TRBV9 combines with J gene TRBJ2-2; 8 bases are a match to TRBD1. The CDR3 has 17 residues. V dropped 4 bases and J dropped 2; count of bases not matched to a gene: 10. Germline V gives CDR1 SGDLS, CDR2 YYNGEE. The CDR3 nucleotides read TGTGCCAGCAGCACCGCCCCCGGGACAGGAAACACCGGGGAGCTGTTTTTT. Its protein product is CASSTAPGTGNTGELFF.

The rearrangement uses TRBV5-6 and TRBJ2-3; TRBD2 might be the D (7 bases). CDR1 and CDR2 (germline): SGHDT, YYEEEE. The length of the CDR3 is 17 residues. V was trimmed by 5 bases and J by 4 bases, leaving 23 bases between them. CDR3 bases: TGTGCCAGCAGTCTAAAAATCGGACTAGGGGGGGCAGATACGCAGTATTTT. As protein: CASSLKIGLGGADTQYF.

V is TRBV5-1 and J is TRBJ2-7; 14 bases match TRBD2. Germline lookup yields CDR1 SGHRS and CDR2 YFSETQ. V shed 4 bases and J 2 bases; nucleotides not matched to a gene: 8. This CDR3 has 17 residues. The CDR3 DNA reads as TGCGCCAGCAGCGCGGGACTAGCGGGAGCTAGAACCTACGAGCAGTACTTC. This encodes CASSAGLAGARTYEQYF.

The chain is built from TRBV9 and TRBJ2-4; TRBD1 matches 7 bases. This CDR3 is built from 16 residues. The germline CDR1 and CDR2 sequences are SGDLS and YYNGEE. V shed 4 bases and J 1 base; nucleotides not matched to a gene: 8. CDR3 sequence: CASSRGDSQAKNIQYF. For the CDR3, the DNA is TGTGCCAGCAGCCGTGGGGACAGCCAGGCCAAAAACATTCAGTACTTC.

The gene calls are TRBV5-1 and TRBJ1-2; D not resolved. This CDR3 is built from 13 residues. V gave up 0 bases and J gave up 2 bases, with 5 bases separating them. The germline V gene has CDR1 SGHRS and CDR2 YFSETQ. The CDR3 region has the DNA TGCGCCAGCAGCTTGGCCTCGAACTATGGCTACACCTTC. This codes for CASSLASNYGYTF. The whole variable domain, remainder taken from reference TRBV5-1 and TRBJ1-2, is KAGVTQTPRYLIKTRGQQVTLSCSPISGHRSVSWYQQTPGQGLQFLFEYFSETQRNKGNFPGRFSGRQFSNSRSEMNVSTLELGDSALYLCASSLASNYGYTFGSGTRLTVV.

This clone was recorded once. The J gene is TRBJ2-7, the V gene TRBV15; D is undetermined. Trimming left V 1 base short and J 2 bases short, with 12 bases between. The V gene's germline CDR1 is LNHNV and CDR2 YYDKDF (reference sequence). This CDR3 is built from 15 residues. The CDR3, as DNA: TGTGCCACCAGCAGAGGGCGGACGTCCCCCTACGAGCAGTACTTC. Its translation: CATSRGRTSPYEQYF.

The rearrangement links TRBV2 to TRBJ1-2, with D possibly being TRBD1 (6 bases). The V and J ends lost 6 bases and 7 bases respectively, with 9 bases between them. The germline gives CDR1 SNHLY, CDR2 FYNNEI. This CDR3 is built from 11 residues. The CDR3 loop is CASSTGSGYTF. CDR3 in DNA: TGTGCCAGCAGCACAGGGTCTGGCTACACCTTC.

The rearrangement joins TRBV10-2 to TRBJ2-3; possible D gene TRBD1, 5 bases. Germline lookup yields CDR1 WSHSY and CDR2 SAAADI. This CDR3 is 15 amino acids long. Between the trimmed V and J ends, which lost 4 bases and 3 bases, there was a span of 14 bases. The CDR3 DNA reads as TGCGCCAGCAGTGCAACAGGATCGGTGACAGATACGCAGTATTTT. Its protein product is CASSATGSVTDTQYF.

The chain combines TRBV5-1 with TRBJ2-5; 11 nucleotides match TRBD2. The trim removed 4 bases at V and 1 base at J, leaving 6 bases unmatched. CDR1 is SGHRS and CDR2 is YFSETQ in the germline V gene. This CDR3 spans 16 amino acids. DNA for the CDR3: TGCGCCAGCAGCCACGGACTAGCGGGCTTCCAAGAGACCCAGTACTTC. This codes for CASSHGLAGFQETQYF.

The chain recombines TRBV15 with TRBJ2-5; unclear D gene. CDR3 length equals 14 residues. The V end was cut by 0 bases, the J end by 0 bases, with 5 bases between. Germline lookup yields CDR1 LNHNV and CDR2 YYDKDF (reference sequence). The CDR3 nucleotides read TGTGCCACCAGCAGAGATAAGTACCAAGAGACCCAGTACTTC. The encoded protein is CATSRDKYQETQYF.

This sequence joins TRBV20-1 and TRBJ2-1; the match to TRBD1 covers 8 bases. Germline CDR1 is DFQATT and CDR2 is SNEGSKA (reference sequence). This CDR3 contains 11 residues. The CDR3 nucleotides are TGCAGCTGGACAGGGAACAATGAGCAGTTCTTC. This translates into CSWTGNNEQFF.

The chain joins TRBV6-5 to TRBJ1-5; no reliable D call. Germline V gives CDR1 MNHEY, CDR2 SVGAGI. The CDR3 loop spans 14 amino acids. V lost 2 bases and J lost 4, with 9 bases in between. CDR3 sequence: CASSYTKGNQPQHF. CDR3 nucleotide sequence: TGTGCCAGCAGTTACACAAAGGGAAATCAGCCCCAGCATTTT.

The chain joins TRBV29-1 to TRBJ1-1, with 8 bases lining up with TRBD1. The CDR3 runs 17 residues. Germline CDR1 and CDR2: SQVTM and ANQGSEA. V dropped 6 bases and J dropped 0; count of bases not matched to a gene: 15. The DNA for the CDR3 is TGCAGCGTCCGACCGGGGGCAGGGGGCTTTCTGAACACTGAAGCTTTCTTT. It codes for CSVRPGAGGFLNTEAFF.

A single count supports this clone. The rearrangement links TRBV6-1 to TRBJ1-3; D unresolved. V dropped 4 bases and J dropped 8 bases, with 9 bases sitting between them. Germline values: CDR1 MNHNS, CDR2 SASEGT. This CDR3 contains 12 residues. CDR3 sequence reads: CASSGHVDTIYF. CDR3 DNA: TGTGCCAGCAGTGGACACGTGGACACCATATATTTT.

This chain joins TRBV5-4 and TRBJ1-1, with D possibly being TRBD1 (6 bases). V was shortened by 4 bases and J by 0 bases, with 10 bases between the two germline ends. The CDR3 runs to 14 residues. Germline CDR1 and CDR2: SGHNT and YYREEE (reference sequence). Written as DNA, the CDR3 is TGTGCCAGCAGCCGAGGACAGATGAACACTGAAGCTTTCTTT. Translation gives CASSRGQMNTEAFF.